A selection of T cell receptor beta chains follows, all from one sample in a study of brain T cells in children with intractable seizures. This table comes from immunoSEQ multiplex PCR, and its TCRdb copy is limited to in-frame clones, with some not included. The table shows 75,000 to 80,000 clones, with just over 90% occurring only once. Sequencing was performed on peripheral blood, taken at surgery. The receptors derive from a boy in the first two years of life with tuberous sclerosis and intractable seizures. Each CDR3 is given with its conserved first and last residue. A D gene is named only where the DNA matches it firmly. Rows may omit the clone size; those that give it use once, few, many or a size class.

TRBV6-1,.,TRBJ1-2,.,17,CASSAYSGRARSSGYTF,TGTGCCAGCAGTGCCTACAGCGGCAGGGCTCGATCTAGTGGCTACACCTTC
TRBV7-9,TRBD1,TRBJ1-2,.,16,CASISDRDSISYGYTF,TGTGCCAGCATCTCGGACCGGGACAGCATATCCTATGGCTACACCTTC
TRBV9,TRBD2,TRBJ2-7,.,14,CASSPTSGSREQYF,TGTGCCAGCTCCCCTACTAGCGGGAGTCGCGAGCAGTACTTC
TRBV28,TRBD2,TRBJ2-7,.,16,CASSSLTSGSSYEQYF,TGTGCCAGCAGTTCCCTGACTAGCGGGAGTTCCTACGAGCAGTACTTC
TRBV6-5,.,TRBJ1-4,.,15,CASSYWRHTKGKLFF,TGTGCCAGCAGTTACTGGAGACATACTAAGGGAAAACTGTTTTTT
TRBV7-2,TRBD2,TRBJ2-7,.,15,CASSLLGGGAYEQYF,TGTGCCAGCAGCTTACTCGGCGGGGGGGCTTACGAGCAGTACTTC
TRBV12-3/TRBV12-4,.,TRBJ2-7,.,12,CASSFWAYEQYF,TGTGCCAGCAGTTTCTGGGCCTACGAGCAGTACTTC
TRBV7-9,.,TRBJ1-1,.,13,CASSYDLNTEAFF,TGTGCCAGCAGCTATGACTTGAACACTGAAGCTTTCTTT
TRBV5-1,.,TRBJ2-1,.,12,CASSQGQWEQFF,TGCGCCAGCAGCCAGGGCCAGTGGGAGCAGTTCTTC
TRBV5-4,.,TRBJ2-3,.,13,CASSSTYTDTQYF,TGTGCCAGCAGCTCCACCTACACAGATACGCAGTATTTT
TRBV6-6,.,TRBJ2-7,.,11,CASSYRDEQYF,TGTGCCAGCAGTTACAGGGACGAGCAGTACTTC
TRBV2,.,TRBJ2-3,.,14,CASKARANTDTQYF,TGTGCCAGCAAGGCGCGGGCAAACACAGATACGCAGTATTTT
TRBV11-2,TRBD2,TRBJ2-5,.,14,CASSPRGAQETQYF,TGTGCCAGCAGCCCGCGGGGGGCCCAAGAGACCCAGTACTTC
TRBV6-4,.,TRBJ2-3,.,15,CASSATWGHTDTQYF,TGTGCCAGCAGCGCGACCTGGGGGCACACAGATACGCAGTATTTT
TRBV29-1,TRBD1,TRBJ2-1,.,14,CSISRDSYPNEQFF,TGCAGCATTTCACGGGACAGCTACCCCAATGAGCAGTTCTTC
TRBV18,TRBD2,TRBJ2-3,.,15,CASSPGLAGTDTQYF,TGTGCCAGCTCACCGGGACTAGCGGGCACAGATACGCAGTATTTT
TRBV15,TRBD2,TRBJ2-1,.,16,CATSKGLAGGYNEQFF,TGTGCCACCAGCAAAGGACTAGCGGGGGGGTACAATGAGCAGTTCTTC
TRBV2,.,TRBJ2-3,once,15,CASSGFPDTTNTQYF,TGTGCCAGCAGTGGGTTCCCAGATACCACGAATACGCAGTATTTT
TRBV28,.,TRBJ1-2,.,14,CASGVLFRNDGYTF,TGTGCCAGCGGAGTTCTGTTCAGGAATGATGGCTACACCTTC
TRBV5-1,TRBD2,TRBJ2-1,once,19,CASSLIPPSGGVDGNEQFF,TGCGCCAGCAGCTTGATCCCCCCGAGCGGGGGGGTCGATGGCAATGAGCAGTTCTTC
TRBV5-6,TRBD2,TRBJ2-2,once,15,CARRGPSGLHRELFF,TGTGCGAGAAGAGGGCCTAGCGGGTTGCACCGGGAGCTGTTTTTT
TRBV18,.,TRBJ2-3,once,13,CASSPEDVDTQYF,TGTGCCAGCTCACCAGAGGACGTAGATACGCAGTATTTT
TRBV27,TRBD2,TRBJ2-3,.,15,CASSSSSGHTDTQYF,TGTGCCAGCAGTTCTTCTAGCGGGCACACAGATACGCAGTATTTT
TRBV30,.,TRBJ1-5,.,13,CAWASYSNQPQHF,TGTGCCTGGGCCAGCTATAGCAATCAGCCCCAGCATTTT
TRBV20-1,.,TRBJ2-1,.,15,CSASDGVRGSNEQFF,TGCAGTGCTAGTGATGGGGTTCGGGGGAGCAATGAGCAGTTCTTC
TRBV7-2,TRBD2,TRBJ2-1,.,14,CASSSLGGGSEQFF,TGTGCCAGCAGCTCCCTAGGAGGCGGGAGTGAGCAGTTCTTC
TRBV7-3,.,TRBJ1-2,.,15,CASSPTGGGDYGYTF,TGTGCCAGCAGCCCGACGGGTGGGGGCGACTATGGCTACACCTTC
TRBV12-1,.,TRBJ2-7,.,14,CASSPRPGGYEQYF,TGTGCCAGCAGCCCGAGACCGGGAGGGTACGAGCAGTACTTC
TRBV4-1,.,TRBJ1-3,.,15,CASSQVTGTGNTIYF,TGCGCCAGCAGCCAAGTTACAGGGACTGGAAACACCATATATTTT
TRBV20-1,.,TRBJ2-5,.,15,CSASSQTKGQETQYF,TGCAGTGCTAGTTCGCAGACAAAGGGGCAAGAGACCCAGTACTTC
TRBV5-8,.,TRBJ2-7,.,13,CASSMDGPYEQYF,TGTGCCAGCAGTATGGACGGCCCCTACGAGCAGTACTTC
TRBV6-5,TRBD2,TRBJ2-1,.,15,CASSRTSGGVDEQFF,TGTGCCAGCTCCCGGACTAGCGGGGGGGTGGATGAGCAGTTCTTC
TRBV7-6,.,TRBJ2-2,.,12,CASDPNTGELFF,TGTGCCAGCGACCCGAACACCGGGGAGCTGTTTTTT
TRBV7-9,.,TRBJ1-1,.,11,CASSFDREAFF,TGTGCCAGCAGCTTCGACAGGGAAGCTTTCTTT
TRBV19,TRBD1,TRBJ1-3,once,15,CASSIRDSSGNTIYF,TGTGCCAGTAGTATTAGGGACAGCTCTGGAAACACCATATATTTT
TRBV7-3,TRBD1,TRBJ2-5,.,13,CASSFDREETQYF,TGTGCCAGCAGCTTTGACAGGGAAGAGACCCAGTACTTC
TRBV6-2/TRBV6-3,TRBD2,TRBJ2-1,.,16,CASSRKLAGGPNEQFF,TGTGCCAGCAGCAGGAAACTAGCGGGGGGGCCCAATGAGCAGTTCTTC
TRBV5-4,TRBD1,TRBJ2-5,.,16,CASSFSGTGREETQYF,TGTGCCAGCAGTTTTTCCGGGACAGGGAGAGAGGAGACCCAGTACTTC
TRBV30,.,TRBJ1-6,once,13,CAWREQGSSPLHF,TGTGCCTGGAGGGAACAGGGATCCTCACCCCTCCACTTT
TRBV27,.,TRBJ2-3,.,12,CASSPDVDTQYF,TGTGCCAGCAGTCCAGACGTAGATACGCAGTATTTT
TRBV7-3,.,TRBJ1-2,once,13,CASSRGRGYGYTF,TGTGCCAGCAGCAGGGGTCGAGGGTATGGCTACACCTTC
TRBV19,.,TRBJ2-2,once,16,CASSWKGGDSTGELFF,TGTGCCAGTAGCTGGAAGGGGGGCGACTCCACCGGGGAGCTGTTTTTT